This T cell receptor (beta chain) was recovered during a study of cytomegalovirus exposure and HLA in healthy donors. On the study more broadly: For the approximately 390 genotyped donors, roughly 80% fell within the Caucasian-associated ancestry cluster. Findings of the study overall: Rare sequences made up most TCRs, while some public TCRs were found in many donors.

The PCR had 60 Vbeta and 13 Jbeta primers. Original analysis: Later, an analysis found tens of millions of unique TCR beta chains, and roughly 9.9 million of these were shared. Clones were read by immunoSEQ multiplex PCR, and TCRdb kept only the in-frame ones, dropping some. V and J calls and clone size are copied from that table; D and trimming were computed from the DNA. The sample holds roughly 86,000 clones, 77% seen once. On this clone: Its antigen is as yet unknown. One end of the junction fails to match germline, which may point to a read error.

Germline V CDR1 and CDR2: MNHNS, SASEGT. This CDR3 region has 13 residues. The chain employs TRBV6-1 and TRBJ1-5; D is perhaps TRBD1 (5 bases). The specimen was PBMCs. This receptor was identified in a man aged 50 to 60 in good health and CMV-seropositive. CDR3 loop: CASSPGGYQPQNF. The CDR3 DNA reads TGTGCCAGCAGCCCCGGGGGATATCAGCCCCAGAATTTT.